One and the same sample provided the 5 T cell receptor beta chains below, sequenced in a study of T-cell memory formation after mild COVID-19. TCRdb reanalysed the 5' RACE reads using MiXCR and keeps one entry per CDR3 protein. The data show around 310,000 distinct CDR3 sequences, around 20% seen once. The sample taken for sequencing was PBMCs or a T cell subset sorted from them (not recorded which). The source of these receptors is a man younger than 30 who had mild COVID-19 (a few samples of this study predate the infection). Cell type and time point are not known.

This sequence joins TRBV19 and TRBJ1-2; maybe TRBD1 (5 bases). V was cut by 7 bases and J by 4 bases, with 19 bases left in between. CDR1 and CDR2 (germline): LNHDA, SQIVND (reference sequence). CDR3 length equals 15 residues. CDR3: CASTSLGEFRYGYTF. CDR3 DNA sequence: TGTGCCAGTACCTCCTTAGGGGAGTTTCGCTATGGCTACACCTTC.

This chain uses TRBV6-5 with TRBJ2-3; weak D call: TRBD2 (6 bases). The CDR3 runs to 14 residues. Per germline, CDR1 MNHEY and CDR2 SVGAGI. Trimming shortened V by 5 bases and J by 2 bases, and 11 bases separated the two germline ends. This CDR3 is CASSRGKLTDTQYF. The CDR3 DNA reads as TGTGCCAGCAGTCGGGGGAAACTCACAGATACGCAGTATTTT.

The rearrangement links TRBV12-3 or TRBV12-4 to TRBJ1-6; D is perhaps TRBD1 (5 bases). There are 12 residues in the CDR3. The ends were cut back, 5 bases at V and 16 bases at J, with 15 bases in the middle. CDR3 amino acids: CASSGRDPPLHF. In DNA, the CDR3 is TGTGCCAGCAGTGGCCGGGACCCCCCACTCCACTTT.

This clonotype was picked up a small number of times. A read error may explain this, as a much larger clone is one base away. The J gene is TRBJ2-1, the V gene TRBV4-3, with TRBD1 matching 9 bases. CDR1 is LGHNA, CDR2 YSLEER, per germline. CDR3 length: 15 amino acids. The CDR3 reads CASSPSGTGPNDQFF. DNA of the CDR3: TGCGCCAGCAGTCCCTCCGGGACAGGGCCCAATGATCAGTTCTTC.

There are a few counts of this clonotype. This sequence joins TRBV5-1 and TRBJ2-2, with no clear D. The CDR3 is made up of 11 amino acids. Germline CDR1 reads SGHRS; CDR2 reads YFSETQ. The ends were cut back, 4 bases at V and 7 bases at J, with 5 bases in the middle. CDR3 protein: CASSEDGELFF. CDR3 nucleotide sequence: TGCGCCAGCAGCGAGGACGGGGAGCTGTTTTTT. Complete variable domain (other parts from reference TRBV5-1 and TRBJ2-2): KAGVTQTPRYLIKTRGQQVTLSCSPISGHRSVSWYQQTPGQGLQFLFEYFSETQRNKGNFPGRFSGRQFSNSRSEMNVSTLELGDSALYLCASSEDGELFFGEGSRLTVL.